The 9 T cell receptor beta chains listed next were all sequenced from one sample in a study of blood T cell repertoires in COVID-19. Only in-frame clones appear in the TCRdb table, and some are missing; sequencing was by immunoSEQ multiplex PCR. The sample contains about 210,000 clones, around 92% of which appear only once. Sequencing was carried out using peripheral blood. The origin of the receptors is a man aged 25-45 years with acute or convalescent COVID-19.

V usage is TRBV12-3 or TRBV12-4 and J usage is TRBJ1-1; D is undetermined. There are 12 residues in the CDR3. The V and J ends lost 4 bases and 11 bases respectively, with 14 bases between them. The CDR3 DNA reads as TGTGCCAGCAGTTATGGTACGCAGCGGGCTTTCTTT. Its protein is CASSYGTQRAFF.

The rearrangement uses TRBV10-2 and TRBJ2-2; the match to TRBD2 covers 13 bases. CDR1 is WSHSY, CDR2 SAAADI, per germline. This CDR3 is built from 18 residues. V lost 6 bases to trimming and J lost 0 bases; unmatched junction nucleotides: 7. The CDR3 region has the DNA TGCGCCAGCAGGGGACTAGCGGGAACTACTGCGAACACCGGGGAGCTGTTTTTT. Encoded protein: CASRGLAGTTANTGELFF.

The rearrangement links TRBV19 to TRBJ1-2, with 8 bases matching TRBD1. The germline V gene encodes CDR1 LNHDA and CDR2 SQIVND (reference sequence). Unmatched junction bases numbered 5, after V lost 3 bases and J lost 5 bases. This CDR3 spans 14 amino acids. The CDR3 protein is CASSIGTGSYGYTF. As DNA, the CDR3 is TGTGCCAGTAGTATCGGGACAGGCTCATATGGCTACACCTTC. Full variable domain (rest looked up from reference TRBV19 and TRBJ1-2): DGGITQSPKYLFRKEGQNVTLSCEQNLNHDAMYWYRQDPGQGLRLIYYSQIVNDFQKGDIAEGYSVSREKKESFPLTVTSAQKNPTAFYLCASSIGTGSYGYTFGSGTRLTVV.

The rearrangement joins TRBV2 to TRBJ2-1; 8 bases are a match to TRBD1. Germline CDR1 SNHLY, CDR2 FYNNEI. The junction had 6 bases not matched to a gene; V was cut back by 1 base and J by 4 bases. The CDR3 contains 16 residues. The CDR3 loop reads CASSEGWQGAYNEQFF. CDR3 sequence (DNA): TGTGCCAGCAGTGAAGGTTGGCAGGGGGCATACAATGAGCAGTTCTTC.

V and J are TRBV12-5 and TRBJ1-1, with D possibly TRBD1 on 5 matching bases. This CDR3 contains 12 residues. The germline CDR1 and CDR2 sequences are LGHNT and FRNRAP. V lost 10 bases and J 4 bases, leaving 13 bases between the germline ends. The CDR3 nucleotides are TGTGCTACAAGTCAGGGTACCACTGAAGCTTTCTTT. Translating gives CATSQGTTEAFF.

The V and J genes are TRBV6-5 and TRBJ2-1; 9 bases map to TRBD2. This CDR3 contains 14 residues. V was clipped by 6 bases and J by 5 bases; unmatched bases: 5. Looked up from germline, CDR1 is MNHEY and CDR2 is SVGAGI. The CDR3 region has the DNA TGTGCCAGCAGCGTTCTAGCGGGGAACAATGAGCAGTTCTTC. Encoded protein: CASSVLAGNNEQFF.

The CDR3 loop reads CASSLRRSSEKLFF. For the CDR3, the DNA is TGTGCCAGCAGTTTAAGACGCTCTAGTGAAAAACTGTTTTTT. The chain joins TRBV27 to TRBJ1-4; D remains ambiguous. The CDR3 contains 14 residues. V lost 2 bases and J 7 bases, leaving 11 bases between the germline ends. The germline V gene encodes CDR1 MNHEY and CDR2 SMNVEV (reference sequence).

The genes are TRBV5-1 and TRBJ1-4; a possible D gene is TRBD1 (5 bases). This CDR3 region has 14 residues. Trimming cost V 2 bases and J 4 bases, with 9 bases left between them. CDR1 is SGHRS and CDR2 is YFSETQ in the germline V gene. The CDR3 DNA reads TGCGCCAGCAGCTTTGACAGAGATAATGAAAAACTGTTTTTT. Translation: CASSFDRDNEKLFF. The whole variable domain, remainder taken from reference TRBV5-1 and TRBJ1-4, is KAGVTQTPRYLIKTRGQQVTLSCSPISGHRSVSWYQQTPGQGLQFLFEYFSETQRNKGNFPGRFSGRQFSNSRSEMNVSTLELGDSALYLCASSFDRDNEKLFFGSGTQLSVL.

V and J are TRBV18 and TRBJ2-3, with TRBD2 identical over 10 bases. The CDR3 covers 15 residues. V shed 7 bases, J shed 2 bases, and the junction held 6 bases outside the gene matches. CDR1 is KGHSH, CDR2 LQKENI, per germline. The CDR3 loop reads CASYLAGAITDTQYF. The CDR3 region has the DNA TGTGCCAGCTATCTAGCGGGGGCCATCACAGATACGCAGTATTTT.